What follows describes a single TCR beta chain. Its antigen remains unknown. CDR3-region Arm-PCR and iRepertoire HTBI primers produced the TCR beta libraries. As originally analysed: The study identified 50 to 70 TRBV and around 15 TRBJ segments across samples. TCRdb analysed the multiplex PCR reads with MiXCR anew, one entry per CDR3 protein. The V and J calls, along with clone size, are taken from TCRdb and not from the paper's own processing. The table lists 350,000 to 450,000 distinct CDR3 sequences, approximately 15% of them singletons. This entry is derived from a study of regulatory T cells in long-lasting Graves disease. The germline CDR1 and CDR2 sequences are DFQATT and SNEGSKA (reference sequence). This CDR3 spans 13 amino acids. The time point denotes: newly diagnosed GD, antithyroid drugs for less than 3 months. PBMC RNA was the source of the TCR library. Enrollment of patients was through an endocrinology department in Xi'an, China.

Regarding the study as a whole: Among samples with persistent disease, TRBV28, TRBJ1-2 and TRBJ2-5 were favored.

These data are also associated with another study on T cells in Graves' hyperthyroidism and ophthalmopathy. This second study says: The study used the HTBI primer set for a first-round RT-PCR of the TCR CDR3.

The sample was peripheral blood mononuclear cells (PBMCs), taken at new diagnosis, from a patient treated with antithyroid drugs. The chain employs TRBV20-1 and TRBJ2-1; D is unclear. This sequence was found in a woman aged 40 to 50 with Graves disease. CDR3 sequence (DNA): TGCAGAGACGGGTCTCAATCCCCCAATGAGCAGTTCTTC. Protein: CRDGSQSPNEQFF.